This T cell receptor beta chain derives from a study of blood T cell repertoires in COVID-19. In the study overall: Specimens from acute and convalescent COVID-19 originated in the United States, Italy and Spain. The analysed material was cDNA or gDNA that came from T cells, B-cell-depleted T cells, or PBMCs.

Germline loops: CDR1 SGHTA, CDR2 FQGNSA. This CDR3 has 16 amino acids. The V segment lost 5 bases and the J segment 8 bases; nucleotides outside the gene matches: 15. Authors' processing steps: By means of reference gene primer amplification, nucleated cell counts were estimated. Sequencing was performed with immunoSEQ multiplex PCR; in TCRdb, only in-frame clones are kept and a portion is missing. The DNA gave D and trimming, while V, J and clone size come from that table. The repertoire holds approximately 140,000 clones, with 84% as singletons. V usage is TRBV7-2 and J usage is TRBJ2-1; TRBD2 matches at 7 bases. The TCR comes from a woman of 80 years or more in a cohort sampled during active or convalescent COVID-19. Material for sequencing was peripheral blood. The CDR3: CASSPQLGLGGDEQFF. DNA of the CDR3: TGTGCCAGCAGCCCACAACTAGGGCTGGGGGGGGATGAGCAGTTCTTC.